The 11 T cell receptor beta chains in this list originate from one sample, sequenced in a study of T-cell reconstitution after alpha-beta-depleted transplantation in children. Library preparation (for TCRbeta) was performed with unique molecular identifiers. TCRdb re-called the PCR reads with MiXCR, one entry per CDR3 protein. The sample contains about 200,000 distinct CDR3 sequences, approximately 6.3% of which appear only once. This sample comprised PBMCs, obtained before TCRalphabeta/CD19-depleted stem cell transplant. The source of these receptors is a boy aged 2-9 years with acute lymphoblastic leukemia, due to receive a stem cell transplant.

This clonotype was detected many times. V is TRBV6-5 and J is TRBJ1-6; D ambiguous. The CDR3 is 15 residues long. From germline, CDR1 is MNHEY and CDR2 SVGAGI. Trimming took off 7 bases at V and 6 bases at J, with 16 bases between the two ends. The CDR3: CASTQLAASNSPLHF. For the CDR3, the DNA is TGTGCCAGCACCCAATTAGCGGCAAGTAATTCACCCCTCCACTTT.

This clonotype was picked up many times. The chain carries TRBV28 and TRBJ2-7; D ambiguous. The CDR3 is made up of 13 amino acids. Trimming removed 0 bases at V and 4 bases at J, with 7 bases between. Germline V gene sequence: CDR1 MDHEN, CDR2 SYDVKM. In DNA, the CDR3 is TGTGCCAGCAGTTTATGGGCGAAATACGAGCAGTACTTC. Translated, it gives CASSLWAKYEQYF. The variable domain in full, completed from reference TRBV28 and TRBJ2-7, reads DVKVTQSSRYLVKRTGEKVFLECVQDMDHENMFWYRQDPGLGLRLIYFSYDVKMKEKGDIPEGYSVSREKKERFSLILESASTNQTSMYLCASSLWAKYEQYFGPGTRLTVT.

This clonotype was recorded many times. DNA of the CDR3: TGTGCCAGCGGACGTAGCTCCTACAATGAGCAGTTCTTC. It codes for CASGRSSYNEQFF. The chain combines TRBV6-2 or TRBV6-3 with TRBJ2-1; unclear D gene. V lost 8 bases, J lost 0 bases, and 8 bases lay in between. The CDR3 contains 13 residues. Germline CDR1 MNHEY, CDR2 SVGEGT.

This chain uses TRBV28 with TRBJ1-1; D ambiguous. Germline V gene sequence: CDR1 MDHEN, CDR2 SYDVKM. V was cut by 6 bases and J by 1 base, with 15 bases left in between. This CDR3 region has 15 residues. This chain's CDR3 is CASSPVQNGNTEAFF. For the CDR3, the DNA is TGTGCCAGCAGCCCCGTTCAGAATGGGAACACTGAAGCTTTCTTT.

The V and J genes are TRBV20-1 and TRBJ2-3; D is undetermined. This CDR3 comprises 11 residues. CDR1 is DFQATT, CDR2 SNEGSKA, per germline (reference sequence). V was clipped by 1 base and J by 1 base, with 0 bases between them. Here the CDR3 DNA reads TGCAGTGCTAGAGGCACAGATACGCAGTATTTT. It encodes CSARGTDTQYF.

This clonotype was seen repeatedly, ten times or more. The J gene is TRBJ2-5, the V gene TRBV2, with D perhaps matching TRBD1 (5 bases). The CDR3 totals 13 residues. Deletions cut 4 bases from V and 1 base from J, with 7 bases between. Germline V lookup: CDR1 SNHLY, CDR2 FYNNEI. CDR3 protein: CASSADIQETQYF. CDR3 nucleotide sequence: TGTGCCAGCAGTGCGGACATCCAAGAGACCCAGTACTTC.

This clonotype has only a few counts. This chain joins TRBV5-1 and TRBJ1-2, with D perhaps TRBD1 (6 bases). The CDR3 runs to 17 residues. The germline V gene encodes CDR1 SGHRS and CDR2 YFSETQ. Trimming shortened V by 7 bases and J by 7 bases, and 29 bases separated the two germline ends. CDR3 region: CASGIILSGAPAGGYTF. DNA of the CDR3: TGCGCCAGCGGGATCATCTTGTCGGGGGCTCCGGCGGGTGGCTACACCTTC.

This clonotype has ten or more counts. The J gene is TRBJ2-7, the V gene TRBV14; D might be TRBD2 (6 bases). V was pared by 1 base and J by 2 bases, with 6 bases between. The germline V gene encodes CDR1 SGHDN and CDR2 FVKESK. This CDR3 region has 13 residues. The CDR3 region is CASSQAGAYEQYF. The CDR3 region has the DNA TGTGCCAGCAGCCAAGCGGGGGCCTACGAGCAGTACTTC. The whole variable domain, remainder taken from reference TRBV14 and TRBJ2-7, is EAGVTQFPSHSVIEKGQTVTLRCDPISGHDNLYWYRRVMGKEIKFLLHFVKESKQDESGMPNNRFLAERTGGTYSTLKVQPAELEDSGVYFCASSQAGAYEQYFGPGTRLTVT.

The rearrangement links TRBV30 to TRBJ2-3; no reliable D call. CDR1 is GTSNPN and CDR2 is SVGIG in the germline V gene (reference sequence). V lost 8 bases, J lost 0 bases, and 12 bases lay in between. The CDR3 length is 13 residues. The CDR3 sequence is CALDQFSTDTQYF. DNA of the CDR3: TGTGCCCTAGACCAGTTCAGCACAGATACGCAGTATTTT.

This clonotype appeared many times. The rearrangement uses TRBV29-1 and TRBJ2-3, with D possibly matching TRBD2 (5 bases). This CDR3 has 12 residues. Trimming removed 7 bases at V and 5 bases at J, with 13 bases between. Germline lookup yields CDR1 SQVTM and CDR2 ANQGSEA. CDR3 sequence: CSAGEKIDTQYF. CDR3 sequence (DNA): TGCAGCGCCGGGGAGAAGATAGATACGCAGTATTTT.

This clonotype was found many times. The J gene is TRBJ2-7, the V gene TRBV27; no definite D call. The CDR3 is made up of 12 amino acids. Trimming removed 2 bases from V and 2 bases from J, with 4 bases in between. CDR1 and CDR2 from the germline V gene are MNHEY and SMNVEV (reference sequence). CDR3 sequence (DNA): TGTGCCAGCAGTTTAAGTCCCTACGAGCAGTACTTC. This sequence encodes CASSLSPYEQYF.